Presented here are 8 T cell receptor beta chains from one specimen sequenced in a study of untreated major depressive disorder. Study outcomes and limitations: Compared with controls, depressed patients showed more TRBV05-01 (Vbeta 5.1) usage in CD4+ T cells.

Generated by immunoSEQ multiplex PCR, the TCRdb table keeps only in-frame clones and is missing some. Found here are roughly 13,000 clones, around 90% of them singletons; the top ten hold approximately 0.82%. Antigen specificity for these receptors is unknown. Sequencing used CD4+ T cells from PBMCs. Receptor source: a man aged 25-45 years with major depressive disorder.

The chain uses TRBV5-4 and TRBJ2-7; D remains unclear. CDR3 length: 14 residues. Germline lookup yields CDR1 SGHNT and CDR2 YYREEE (reference sequence). V was clipped by 3 bases and J by 2 bases, with 12 bases between them. DNA of the CDR3: TGTGCCAGCAGCTCTCCGACCGCAACCTACGAGCAGTACTTC. Translation: CASSSPTATYEQYF.

The gene calls are TRBV6-1 and TRBJ2-7, with 7 positions matching TRBD2. Germline CDR1 reads MNHNS; CDR2 reads SASEGT. CDR3 length equals 14 residues. V gave up 5 bases and J gave up 1 base; unmatched junction bases: 5. The CDR3 DNA follows: TGTGCCAGCAGTCCCGGGGGGTCATCCTACGAGCAGTACTTC. Its translation is CASSPGGSSYEQYF.

The V and J genes are TRBV5-1 and TRBJ1-3; D not certain. Looked up from germline, CDR1 is SGHRS and CDR2 is YFSETQ. The CDR3 extends over 14 amino acids. V dropped 0 bases and J dropped 0 bases, with 4 bases sitting between them. The CDR3 protein is CASSLDSSGNTIYF. The DNA for the CDR3 is TGCGCCAGCAGCTTGGACAGCTCTGGAAACACCATATATTTT.

The V gene is TRBV6-1, the J gene TRBJ1-1; D might be TRBD1 (5 bases). V lost 8 bases to trimming and J lost 1 base, with 14 bases between them. CDR1 and CDR2 from the germline V gene are MNHNS and SASEGT. The CDR3 runs 14 residues. The CDR3 sequence is CASQSRTPNTEAFF. Written as DNA, the CDR3 is TGTGCCAGCCAGAGCCGGACACCGAACACTGAAGCTTTCTTT.

This chain uses TRBV2 with TRBJ1-2; 7 bases agree with TRBD1. The CDR3 has 14 amino acids. Germline values: CDR1 SNHLY, CDR2 FYNNEI. V shed 3 bases and J 10 bases; nucleotides not matched to a gene: 11. The CDR3 DNA follows: TGTGCCAGCAGTGATCAGGGGGGCCCTGGGATCTACACCTTC. Protein product: CASSDQGGPGIYTF.

The chain links TRBV30 to TRBJ1-2, with D tentatively TRBD1 (5 bases). V shed 2 bases and J shed 5 bases, with 9 bases lying between them. Germline V CDR1 and CDR2: GTSNPN, SVGIG (reference sequence). The CDR3 has 12 amino acids. Here the CDR3 DNA reads TGTGCCTGGAGTCCAGGACAATATGGCTACACCTTC. The encoded protein is CAWSPGQYGYTF.

V gene TRBV5-1 combines with J gene TRBJ2-7, with 14 bases matching TRBD2. V trimming: 4 bases; J trimming: 9 bases; junction bases outside the gene matches: 6. The CDR3 has 14 amino acids. Per germline, CDR1 SGHRS and CDR2 YFSETQ. In nucleotides, the CDR3 is TGCGCCAGCAGCCCGGGACTAGCGGGGGCGGTGCAGTACTTC. Its protein is CASSPGLAGAVQYF.

The chain has TRBV25-1 and TRBJ1-2; D gene ambiguous. Germline CDR1 and CDR2: MGHDK and SYGVNS. The V end lost 1 base, the J end lost 6 bases, and 21 bases lay between the germline ends. This CDR3 has 17 amino acids. This CDR3 is CASSEFNAGELFHGYTF. CDR3 DNA: TGTGCCAGCAGTGAATTTAACGCCGGGGAGCTTTTCCATGGCTACACCTTC.